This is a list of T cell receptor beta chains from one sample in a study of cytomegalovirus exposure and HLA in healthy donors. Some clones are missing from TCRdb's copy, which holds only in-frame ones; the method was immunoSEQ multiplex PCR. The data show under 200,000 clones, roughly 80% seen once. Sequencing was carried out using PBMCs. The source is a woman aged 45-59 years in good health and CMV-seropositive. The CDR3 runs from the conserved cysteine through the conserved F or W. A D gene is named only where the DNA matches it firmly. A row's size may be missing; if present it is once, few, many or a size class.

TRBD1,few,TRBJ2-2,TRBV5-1,TGCGCCAGCTACCTGACAGGGGACACCGGGGAGCTGTTTTTT,CASYLTGDTGELFF
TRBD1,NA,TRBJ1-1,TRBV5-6,TGTGCCAGCACCTTGACAGGGGGCCCGAACACTGAAGCTTTCTTT,CASTLTGGPNTEAFF
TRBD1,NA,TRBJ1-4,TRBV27,TGTGCCAGCAGTCCAGGACAGGGAATCGAAAAACTGTTTTTT,CASSPGQGIEKLFF
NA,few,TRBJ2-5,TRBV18,TGTGCCAGCTCACTGTACAGGGAAGAGACCCAGTACTTC,CASSLYREETQYF
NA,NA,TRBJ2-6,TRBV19,TGTGCCAGTAGTAGGGCAGGTCCAGGGGCCAACGTCCTGACTTTC,CASSRAGPGANVLTF
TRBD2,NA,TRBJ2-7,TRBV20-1,TGCAGTGCTAGGGGCGTAGCGGGGCAGTACTTC,CSARGVAGQYF
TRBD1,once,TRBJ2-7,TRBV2,TGTGCCAGCACGGGGGGCCTAGGGACAGGGCCGAGATCCGAGCAGTACTTC,CASTGGLGTGPRSEQYF
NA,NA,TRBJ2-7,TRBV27,TGTGCCAGCAGTTTACAGGGAATCCCGACCTACGAGCAGTACTTC,CASSLQGIPTYEQYF
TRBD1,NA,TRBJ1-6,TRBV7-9,TGTGCCAGCAGCTTAGGGGACAGGAGCTCCTATAATTCACCCCTCCACTTT,CASSLGDRSSYNSPLHF
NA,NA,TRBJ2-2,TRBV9,TGTGCCAGCAGCCCTCCCCCCCGAGGGGGTTTAGGGGAGCTGTTTTTT,CASSPPPRGGLGELFF
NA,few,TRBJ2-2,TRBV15,TGTGCCACCAGCGGATCGCAGGAGGCCGGGGAGCTGTTTTTT,CATSGSQEAGELFF
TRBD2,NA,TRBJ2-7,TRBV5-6,TGTGCCAGCAGCTTGGGACTAGCGGTTACGTCCTACGAGCAGTACTTC,CASSLGLAVTSYEQYF
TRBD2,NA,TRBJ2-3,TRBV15,TGTGCCACCAGCGATAGCGGGGGGAGCACAGATACGCAGTATTTT,CATSDSGGSTDTQYF
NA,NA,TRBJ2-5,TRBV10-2,TGCGCCAGCAGTCACGTGATCGGGGGGCCTCAAGAGACCCAGTACTTC,CASSHVIGGPQETQYF
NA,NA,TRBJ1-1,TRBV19,TGTGCCAGTAGCCAGACAGGCGTGAACACTGAAGCTTTCTTT,CASSQTGVNTEAFF
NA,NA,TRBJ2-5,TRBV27,TGTGCCAGCAGCTTGGCCGGGGATGGGGAGACCCAGTACTTC,CASSLAGDGETQYF
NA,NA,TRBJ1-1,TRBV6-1,TGTGCCAGCAGCGGGGGTCAGGGCACTGAAGCTTTCTTT,CASSGGQGTEAFF
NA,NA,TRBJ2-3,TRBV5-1,TGCGCCAGCAGCCCCGAACGGGGCACAGATACGCAGTATTTT,CASSPERGTDTQYF
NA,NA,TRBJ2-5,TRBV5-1,TGCGCCAGCAGCTCTAGCGAAGAGACCCAGTACTTC,CASSSSEETQYF
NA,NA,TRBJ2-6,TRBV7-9,TGTGCCAGCAGCTCTAACAGCCTCTCTGGGGCCAACGTCCTGACTTTC,CASSSNSLSGANVLTF
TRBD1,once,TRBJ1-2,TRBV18,TGTGCCAGCTCACCATTTTCGCAGGGGGACTACTATGGCTACACCTTC,CASSPFSQGDYYGYTF
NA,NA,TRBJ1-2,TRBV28,TGTGCCAGCAGTTCTACTGAGCGGAGAGGCTACACCTTC,CASSSTERRGYTF
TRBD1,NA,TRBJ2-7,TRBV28,TGTGCCAGCAGTATACAGGGGGCCCTAGCCTACGAGCAGTACTTC,CASSIQGALAYEQYF
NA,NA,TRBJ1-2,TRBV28,TGTGCCAGCAGTTATGGAGACGGCTACACCTTC,CASSYGDGYTF
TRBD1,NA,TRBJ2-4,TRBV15,TGTGCCACCAGCAGAGGGGGACAGGGGGTTTCGCACATTCAGTACTTC,CATSRGGQGVSHIQYF
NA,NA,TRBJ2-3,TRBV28,TGTGCCAGCAGTTTACCGGGACAAAATACGCAGTATTTT,CASSLPGQNTQYF
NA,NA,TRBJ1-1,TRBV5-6,TGTGCCAGCAGCCGGGACGGACTAGAAGCTTTCTTT,CASSRDGLEAFF
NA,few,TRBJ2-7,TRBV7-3,TGTGCCAGCAGCTTAAGGTCAGGACAGACCTACGAGCAGTACTTC,CASSLRSGQTYEQYF
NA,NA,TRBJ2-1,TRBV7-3,TGTGCCAGCAGCTTACCCGGGCGGGATGAGCAGTTCTTC,CASSLPGRDEQFF
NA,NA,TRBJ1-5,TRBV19,TGTGCCAGTAGTATAGAGTCGGTGACAGTCAATCAGCCCCAGCATTTT,CASSIESVTVNQPQHF
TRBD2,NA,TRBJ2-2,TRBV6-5,TGTGCCAGCAGTTCCGGGACTAGCGTTTGGACCGGGGAGCTGTTTTTT,CASSSGTSVWTGELFF